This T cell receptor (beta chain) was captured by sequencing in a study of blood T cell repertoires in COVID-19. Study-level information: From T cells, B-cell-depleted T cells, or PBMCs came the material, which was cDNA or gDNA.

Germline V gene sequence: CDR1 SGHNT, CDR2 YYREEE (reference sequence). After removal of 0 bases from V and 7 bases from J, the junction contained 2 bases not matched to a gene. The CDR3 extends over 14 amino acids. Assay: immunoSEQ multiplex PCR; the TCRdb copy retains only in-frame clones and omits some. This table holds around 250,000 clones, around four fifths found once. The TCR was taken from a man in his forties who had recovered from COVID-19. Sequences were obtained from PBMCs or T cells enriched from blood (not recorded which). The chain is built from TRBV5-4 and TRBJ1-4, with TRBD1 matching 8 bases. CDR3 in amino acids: CASSLGTGLEKLFF. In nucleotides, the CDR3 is TGTGCCAGCAGCTTGGGGACAGGGCTTGAAAAACTGTTTTTT.